This T cell receptor (beta chain) was recovered during a study of blood T cell repertoires in COVID-19. Turning to the study itself: Samples taken during acute and convalescent COVID-19 were collected in the United States, Italy and Spain. PBMCs, B-cell-depleted T cells, or T cells were the source of the cDNA or gDNA that made up the material.

The CDR3 loop spans 17 amino acids. Germline values: CDR1 LGHNA, CDR2 YSLEER. V lost 1 base, J lost 7 bases, and 11 bases stayed unmatched. The repertoire was sequenced with immunoSEQ multiplex PCR; TCRdb's copy has only in-frame clones and lacks some. There are about 240,000 clones in the sample; 80% to 90% occur only once, and around 5.9% lies in the top ten. Only a few counts were recorded for this clone. The chain links TRBV4-3 to TRBJ2-7, with 12 bases fitting TRBD2. This TCR derives from a man between 60 and 70 years old with acute or convalescent COVID-19. Sample: peripheral blood. The CDR3 is CASSQGLAGGTVREQYF. The CDR3 DNA reads TGCGCCAGCAGCCAAGGGCTAGCGGGAGGGACGGTTAGGGAGCAGTACTTC.